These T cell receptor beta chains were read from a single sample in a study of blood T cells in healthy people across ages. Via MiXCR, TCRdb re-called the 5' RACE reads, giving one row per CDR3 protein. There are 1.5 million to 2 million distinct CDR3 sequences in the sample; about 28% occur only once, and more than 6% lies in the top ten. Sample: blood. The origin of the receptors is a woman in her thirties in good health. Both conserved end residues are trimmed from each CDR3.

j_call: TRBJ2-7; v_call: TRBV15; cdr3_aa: ATSRNNPTGRNIRY
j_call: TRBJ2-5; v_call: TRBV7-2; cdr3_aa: ASSLQAGGLQETQY
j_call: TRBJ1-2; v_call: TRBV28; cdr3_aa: ASSFAGRDKPSNYGYT
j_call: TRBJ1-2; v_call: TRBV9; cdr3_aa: ASSVGGWGDRAYGYT
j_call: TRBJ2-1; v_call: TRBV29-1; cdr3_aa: SVYTSGRSNEQF
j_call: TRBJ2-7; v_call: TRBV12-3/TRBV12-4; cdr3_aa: ASSSVAGGHEQY
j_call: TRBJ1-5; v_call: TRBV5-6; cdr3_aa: ASSLGAFSNQPQH
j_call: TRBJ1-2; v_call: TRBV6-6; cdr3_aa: ASSLKDDGYT
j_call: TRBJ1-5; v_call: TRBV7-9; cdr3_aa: ASSLGGTGGQPQH
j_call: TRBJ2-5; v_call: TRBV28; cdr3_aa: ASSLEYQETQY
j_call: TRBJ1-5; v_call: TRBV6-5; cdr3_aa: ASSRDRGGQPQH
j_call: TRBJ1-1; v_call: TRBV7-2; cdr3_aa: ASSPRILNTEAF
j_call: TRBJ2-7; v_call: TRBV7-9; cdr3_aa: ASSCSVKPGYEQY
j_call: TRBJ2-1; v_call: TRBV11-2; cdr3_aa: ASSLASQGRDEQF
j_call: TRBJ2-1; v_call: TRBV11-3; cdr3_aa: ASSLDREGIYEQF
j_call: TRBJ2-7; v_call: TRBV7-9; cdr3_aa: ASSFDGTGSSYEQY
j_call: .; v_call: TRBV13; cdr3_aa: ASSSKSGTSGRYEQY
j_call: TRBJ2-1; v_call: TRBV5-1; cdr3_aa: ASSPGTSNNEQF
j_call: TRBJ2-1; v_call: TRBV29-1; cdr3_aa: SVELRQLSYNEQF
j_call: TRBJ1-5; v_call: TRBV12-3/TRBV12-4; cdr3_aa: ASRISSNQPQH
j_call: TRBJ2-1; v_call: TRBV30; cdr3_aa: AWNQRGGPYNEQF
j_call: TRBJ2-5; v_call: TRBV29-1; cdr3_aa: SVVSTGIQETRY
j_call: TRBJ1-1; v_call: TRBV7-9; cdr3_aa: ASSFTGVYLTEAF
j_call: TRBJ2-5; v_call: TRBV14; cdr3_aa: ASSPRPGTGREQY
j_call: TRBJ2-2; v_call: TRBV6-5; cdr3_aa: ASSYSQGARRLKAGELF
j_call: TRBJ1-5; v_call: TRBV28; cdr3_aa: ASVGGRRIYSNQPQH
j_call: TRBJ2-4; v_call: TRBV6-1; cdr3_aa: ASSGGQAGEGDIQY
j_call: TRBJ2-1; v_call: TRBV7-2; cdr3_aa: ASSLVGTSRGEQF
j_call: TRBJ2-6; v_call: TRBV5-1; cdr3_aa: ASSSRGELSGANVRT
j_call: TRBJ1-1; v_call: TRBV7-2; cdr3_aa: ASSLDSGQPNTEAF
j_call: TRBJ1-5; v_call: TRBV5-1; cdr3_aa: ASSRSWNQPQH
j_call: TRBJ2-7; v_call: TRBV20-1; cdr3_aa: SARDLAAGNYEQY
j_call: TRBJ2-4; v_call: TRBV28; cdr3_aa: ASSLTLDAKNIQY
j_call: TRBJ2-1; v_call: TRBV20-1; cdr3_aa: SATPQAWGHNEQF
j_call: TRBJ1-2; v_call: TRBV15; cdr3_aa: ATSRVYGGANGYT
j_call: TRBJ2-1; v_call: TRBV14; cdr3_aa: ASSLQPGAVYNEQF
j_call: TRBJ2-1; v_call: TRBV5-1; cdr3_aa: ASSDDPMGNEQF
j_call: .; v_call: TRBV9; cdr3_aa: ASSVASQQETQY
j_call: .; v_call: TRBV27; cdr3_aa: ASSLYYPIYEQY
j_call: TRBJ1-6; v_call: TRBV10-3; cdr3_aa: AISDPRTRKGAYNSPLH
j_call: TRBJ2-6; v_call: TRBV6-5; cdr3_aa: ASSFLPSTGSIPGANVLT
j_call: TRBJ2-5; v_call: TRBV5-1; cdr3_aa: ASSLGGMQETQY
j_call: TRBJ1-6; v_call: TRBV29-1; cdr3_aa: SVQAGSGSPLH
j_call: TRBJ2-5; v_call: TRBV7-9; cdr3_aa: ASTGGSSETQY
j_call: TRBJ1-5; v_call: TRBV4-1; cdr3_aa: ASSHSDGQIHQPQH
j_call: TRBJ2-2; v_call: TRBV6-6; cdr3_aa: ASNAPNTGELF
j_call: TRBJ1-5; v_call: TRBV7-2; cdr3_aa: ASSSSGGQGNQPQH
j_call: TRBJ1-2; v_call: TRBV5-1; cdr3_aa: ASSLNWDYGYT
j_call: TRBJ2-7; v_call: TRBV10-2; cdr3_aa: ASETGTSGTPYEQY
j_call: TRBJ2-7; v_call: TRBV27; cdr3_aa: ASSAPGQSSYEQY
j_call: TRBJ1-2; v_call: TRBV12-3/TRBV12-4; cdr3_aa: ASSSRGQYGYT
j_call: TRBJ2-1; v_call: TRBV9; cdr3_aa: ASSVSGWESYNEQF
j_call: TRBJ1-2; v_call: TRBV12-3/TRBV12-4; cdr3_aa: ASSLGFGYGYT
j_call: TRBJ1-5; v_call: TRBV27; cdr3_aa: ASRPGMIGNQPQH
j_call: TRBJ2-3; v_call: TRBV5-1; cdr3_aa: ASSIGTPTDTQY
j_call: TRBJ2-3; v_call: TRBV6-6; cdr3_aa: ASRAEGGVDTQY
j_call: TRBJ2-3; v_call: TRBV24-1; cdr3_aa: ATSDLKAGDPDTQY
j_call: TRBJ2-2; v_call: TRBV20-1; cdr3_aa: SARVSGSRGGELF
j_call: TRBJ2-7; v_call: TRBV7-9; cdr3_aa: ASSLSLLYYEQY
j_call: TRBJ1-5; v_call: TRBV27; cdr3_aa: ASSFGEGRPQH